These 27 T cell receptor beta chains were sequenced from one sample in a study of early T cells in non-severe SARS-CoV-2 infection. TCRdb fed the 5' RACE reads into MiXCR, producing one record per CDR3 protein. The sample shows around 35,000 distinct CDR3 sequences, 5.5% to 7.5% of them seen only once. Sequencing was performed on whole blood. The receptors were sampled from an adult who was a healthcare worker with PCR-confirmed SARS-CoV-2 infection or an uninfected control (not recorded which).

This clonotype was seen ten or more times. The chain has TRBV7-6 and TRBJ2-5; D is uncertain. The CDR3 is made up of 13 amino acids. Looked up from germline, CDR1 is SGHVS and CDR2 is FNYEAQ. The V gene lost 0 bases and the J gene lost 5 bases, with 7 bases spanning the gap. The CDR3 nucleotides read TGTGCCAGCAGCTTAGCGGGGTTCGAGACCCAGTACTTC. Residues: CASSLAGFETQYF.

This clonotype has a count of ten or more. The chain couples TRBV11-2 to TRBJ2-1; 9 bases fit TRBD1. The length of the CDR3 is 15 residues. Germline loops: CDR1 SGHAT, CDR2 FQNNGV. The trim removed 4 bases at V and 1 base at J, leaving 2 bases unmatched. CDR3: CASSSGQGSYNEQFF. Here the CDR3 DNA reads TGTGCCAGCAGCTCGGGACAGGGTTCCTACAATGAGCAGTTCTTC. The whole variable domain, remainder taken from reference TRBV11-2 and TRBJ2-1, is EAGVAQSPRYKIIEKRQSVAFWCNPISGHATLYWYQQILGQGPKLLIQFQNNGVVDDSQLPKDRFSAERLKGVDSTLKIQPAKLEDSAVYLCASSSGQGSYNEQFFGPGTRLTVL.

This clonotype was seen many times. The V call is TRBV20-1, the J call TRBJ1-2; no reliable D call. From germline, CDR1 is DFQATT and CDR2 SNEGSKA (reference sequence). The V end was cut by 3 bases, the J end by 3 bases, with 8 bases between. The CDR3 is 12 residues long. The CDR3 sequence: CSASVSDYGYTF. The CDR3 region has the DNA TGCAGTGCTAGCGTCAGTGACTATGGCTACACCTTC.

The V gene is TRBV6-2 or TRBV6-3, the J gene TRBJ2-7, with 7 bases fitting TRBD2. Germline V CDR1 and CDR2: MNHEY, SVGEGT. The trim removed 4 bases at V and 2 bases at J, leaving 5 bases unmatched. The CDR3 runs 14 residues. CDR3 sequence: CASSWGGRAYEQYF. Written as DNA, the CDR3 is TGTGCCAGCAGTTGGGGCGGGAGAGCCTACGAGCAGTACTTC.

This clonotype is labeled as medium-sized. DNA for the CDR3: TGTGCCAGCAGCCGAGCAGGCTCTGGAAACACCATATATTTT. Residues: CASSRAGSGNTIYF. This chain connects TRBV6-5 to TRBJ1-3; D unresolved. CDR1 is MNHEY and CDR2 is SVGAGI in the germline V gene. Trimming took 6 bases from V and 0 from J, leaving 9 bases between them. The length of the CDR3 is 14 residues.

This clonotype was observed at least ten times. The chain's CDR3 is CASSFGGEQETQYF. In nucleotides, the CDR3 is TGTGCCAGCAGTTTCGGAGGCGAACAAGAGACCCAGTACTTC. This chain joins TRBV12-3 or TRBV12-4 and TRBJ2-5, with a weak D call TRBD2 (5 bases). The CDR3 runs 14 residues. Trimming took 3 bases from V and 2 from J, leaving 10 bases between them.

This clonotype was detected ten times or more. The chain employs TRBV7-2 and TRBJ1-6; D is uncertain. Looked up from germline, CDR1 is SGHTA and CDR2 is FQGNSA. The V end was cut by 1 base, the J end by 0 bases, with 4 bases between. The CDR3 sequence is 15 residues long. The CDR3 DNA is TGTGCCAGCAGCTTAGGTGACTCCTATAATTCACCCCTCCACTTT. It encodes CASSLGDSYNSPLHF.

This clonotype was observed at least ten times. CDR3 DNA: TGCAGTGCTAGCGGTAACCCCCACATACGGGGAGAAAACTATGGCTACACCTTC. Its translation is CSASGNPHIRGENYGYTF. The gene calls are TRBV20-1 and TRBJ1-2; D is uncertain. Germline loops: CDR1 DFQATT, CDR2 SNEGSKA (reference sequence). Between the trimmed V and J ends, which lost 3 bases and 2 bases, there was a span of 25 bases. The CDR3 is made up of 18 amino acids.

This clonotype was seen many times. This chain links TRBV20-1 with TRBJ2-2; no clear D. V was shortened by 3 bases and J by 4 bases, with 12 bases between the two germline ends. CDR1 is DFQATT, CDR2 SNEGSKA, per germline (reference sequence). There are 14 residues in the CDR3. CDR3 amino acids: CSASPQFRTGELFF. The CDR3 DNA follows: TGCAGTGCTAGTCCCCAATTTCGCACCGGGGAGCTGTTTTTT.

The table lists this clonotype with many counts. The V gene is TRBV28, the J gene TRBJ2-3; TRBD1 matches at 12 bases. CDR3 length equals 16 residues. Trimming took 7 bases from V and 7 from J; bases not matched to a gene: 12. The germline V gene has CDR1 MDHEN and CDR2 SYDVKM. Written as DNA, the CDR3 is TGTGCCAGCAAAAACGCAGGGACAGGGGGCATATATACGCAGTATTTT. Protein: CASKNAGTGGIYTQYF.

This clonotype was counted ten times or more. The V and J genes are TRBV5-6 and TRBJ2-7; 7 bases fit TRBD1. J lost 2 bases, V lost 0 bases, and 8 bases had no gene match. The CDR3 extends over 16 amino acids. From germline, CDR1 is SGHDT and CDR2 YYEEEE. The CDR3 here is CASSLEGIRGPYEQYF. CDR3 nucleotides: TGTGCCAGCAGCTTGGAGGGAATAAGGGGGCCCTACGAGCAGTACTTC.

By its share, this clonotype is medium-sized. The chain is built from TRBV15 and TRBJ2-1, with 9 bases matching TRBD2. There are 14 residues in the CDR3. The germline CDR1 and CDR2 sequences are LNHNV and YYDKDF (reference sequence). The trim removed 8 bases at V and 8 bases at J, leaving 10 bases unmatched. The CDR3 protein is CATRYDAGGDEQFF. CDR3 DNA sequence: TGTGCCACCCGTTACGACGCGGGAGGGGATGAGCAGTTCTTC.

This clonotype was observed a few times. This chain's CDR3 is CASSFRGQKFIYTDTGELFF. As DNA, the CDR3 is TGTGCCAGCAGCTTTAGGGGACAGAAATTTATATACACCGACACCGGGGAGCTGTTTTTT. This chain links TRBV7-2 with TRBJ2-2; 7 nucleotides line up with TRBD1. The trim removed 3 bases at V and 3 bases at J, leaving 19 bases unmatched. This CDR3 is 20 amino acids long. CDR1 and CDR2 from the germline V gene are SGHTA and FQGNSA.

This clonotype was picked up many times. CDR3 DNA sequence: TGTGCCAGCAGCGAAAGTTTACCGATCGATCGAACAGATACGCAGTATTTT. It translates to CASSESLPIDRTDTQYF. The rearrangement uses TRBV12-3 or TRBV12-4 and TRBJ2-3; D unresolved. The V end was cut by 6 bases, the J end by 3 bases, with 22 bases between. CDR3 length: 17 residues.

This clonotype was detected many times. The chain employs TRBV20-1 and TRBJ2-2; D unclear. CDR1 is DFQATT, CDR2 SNEGSKA, per germline (reference sequence). V lost 3 bases and J 0 bases, leaving 8 bases between the germline ends. The CDR3 totals 14 residues. The CDR3, as DNA: TGCAGTGCTAGGCCAGATCCGAACACCGGGGAGCTGTTTTTT. It specifies CSARPDPNTGELFF.

The V call is TRBV18, the J call TRBJ2-5; the match to TRBD2 covers 9 bases. With V trimmed by 6 bases and J by 2 bases, 4 bases remained unmatched. The CDR3 consists of 14 residues. Looked up from germline, CDR1 is KGHSH and CDR2 is LQKENI. CDR3 DNA sequence: TGTGCCAGCTCCGCTAGCGGGACTCAAGAGACCCAGTACTTC. Translated, it gives CASSASGTQETQYF.

The chain is built from TRBV2 and TRBJ1-3; D unresolved. Germline lookup yields CDR1 SNHLY and CDR2 FYNNEI. Trimming removed 7 bases from V and 3 bases from J, with 13 bases in between. The CDR3 length is 14 residues. CDR3 protein: CASMMYSSGNTIYF. As DNA, the CDR3 is TGTGCCAGCATGATGTATTCAAGTGGAAACACCATATATTTT.

In this sample, this clonotype turned up a few times. The chain couples TRBV6-2 or TRBV6-3 to TRBJ1-4; 7 bases fit TRBD1. With 5 bases clipped from V and 7 bases from J, the junction kept 22 bases outside the gene matches. The CDR3 extends over 19 amino acids. The germline V gene has CDR1 MNHEY and CDR2 SVGEGT. In DNA, the CDR3 is TGTGCCAGCAGTGCGAGTGCGGACAGGATAGCGGCGCGGGTTGAAAAACTGTTTTTT. It translates to CASSASADRIAARVEKLFF.

This clonotype was seen ten or more times. This chain connects TRBV3-2 to TRBJ2-2; the table's D call TRBD2 went unverified against the DNA. TRBV3-2 is marked as a pseudogene. The CDR3 covers 16 residues. The CDR3 nucleotides read TGTGCCAGCAGCCGGGTCATACGGGAGGGTCCCGGGGAGCTGTTTTTT. It is translated as CASSRVIREGPGELFF.

This clonotype was seen at least ten times. The V and J genes are TRBV29-1 and TRBJ2-7; unclear D gene. Deletions cut 0 bases from V and 2 bases from J, with 11 bases between. Per the germline V gene, CDR1 is SQVTM and CDR2 is ANQGSEA. CDR3 length equals 14 residues. The DNA for the CDR3 is TGCAGCGTTGAAGATCCATGCTGTACCTACGAGCAGTACTTC. Translation gives CSVEDPCCTYEQYF.

This clonotype was found many times. This chain connects TRBV2 to TRBJ1-6, with D uncertain. Trimming stripped 3 bases from V and 16 bases from J, with 10 bases between. The CDR3 has 11 amino acids. The germline V gene has CDR1 SNHLY and CDR2 FYNNEI. This chain's CDR3 is CASSDLVQLHF. For the CDR3, the DNA is TGTGCCAGCAGTGATTTGGTACAACTCCACTTT.

This clonotype was seen ten or more times. The chain carries TRBV5-1 and TRBJ2-4; TRBD2 matches at 8 bases. This CDR3 comprises 16 residues. J was trimmed by 1 base and V by 4 bases; bases with no gene match: 7. Germline V lookup: CDR1 SGHRS, CDR2 YFSETQ. CDR3 protein: CASSPYSGMAKNIQYF. CDR3 nucleotides: TGCGCCAGCAGCCCCTATAGCGGGATGGCCAAAAACATTCAGTACTTC.

The V call is TRBV30, the J call TRBJ2-1; 9 bases agree with TRBD2. The CDR3 length is 12 residues. Trimming removed 3 bases from V and 9 bases from J; junction bases left unmatched: 3. CDR1 is GTSNPN and CDR2 is SVGIG in the germline V gene (reference sequence). This CDR3 reads CAWSETSGEQFF. Written as DNA, the CDR3 is TGTGCCTGGAGCGAGACTAGCGGTGAGCAGTTCTTC.

This clonotype appeared a few times. The V call is TRBV30, the J call TRBJ2-7; 8 bases line up with TRBD2. The CDR3 totals 18 residues. CDR1 is GTSNPN, CDR2 SVGIG, per germline (reference sequence). Trimming removed 0 bases from V and 4 bases from J; junction bases left unmatched: 17. CDR3 bases: TGTGCCTGGAGTGTAGGCCCGGGAGGAACGGGACTAGAGTACGAGCAGTACTTC. Amino acid sequence: CAWSVGPGGTGLEYEQYF.

This clonotype has a count of ten or more. The V call is TRBV3-1, the J call TRBJ1-1; D gene unclear. This CDR3 is built from 12 residues. Germline CDR1 reads LGHDT; CDR2 reads YNNKEL (reference sequence). Trimming removed 3 bases from V and 3 bases from J, with 5 bases in between. The CDR3 DNA reads as TGTGCCAGCAGCCAGGGGTACACTGAAGCTTTCTTT. Translation gives CASSQGYTEAFF.

The sample holds a few counts of this clonotype. The gene calls are TRBV30 and TRBJ2-2, with unresolved D. The V and J ends lost 0 bases and 8 bases respectively, with 4 bases between them. From germline, CDR1 is GTSNPN and CDR2 SVGIG (reference sequence). This CDR3 has 11 residues. CDR3 sequence reads: CAWSVAGELFF. The CDR3 nucleotides read TGTGCCTGGAGTGTAGCTGGGGAGCTGTTTTTT.

This clonotype was counted ten times or more. The chain recombines TRBV11-2 with TRBJ2-1, with 10 bases fitting TRBD1. Germline V gives CDR1 SGHAT, CDR2 FQNNGV. There are 15 residues in the CDR3. V was clipped by 5 bases and J by 4 bases; unmatched bases: 5. For the CDR3, the DNA is TGTGCCAGCAGCGCCGGACAGGGGGTGTACAATGAGCAGTTCTTC. It translates to CASSAGQGVYNEQFF.